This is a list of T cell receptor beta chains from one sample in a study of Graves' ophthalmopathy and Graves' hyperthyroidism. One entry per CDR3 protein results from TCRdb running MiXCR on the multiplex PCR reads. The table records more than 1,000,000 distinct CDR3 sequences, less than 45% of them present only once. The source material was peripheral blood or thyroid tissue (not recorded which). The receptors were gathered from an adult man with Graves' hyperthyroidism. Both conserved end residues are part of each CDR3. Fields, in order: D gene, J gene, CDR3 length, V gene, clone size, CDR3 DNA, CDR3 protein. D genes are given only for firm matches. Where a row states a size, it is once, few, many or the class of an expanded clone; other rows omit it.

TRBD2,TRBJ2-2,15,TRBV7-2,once,TGTGCCAGCAGCTCGACTAGCGGGAGAGGCGGGGAGCTGTTTTTT,CASSSTSGRGGELFF
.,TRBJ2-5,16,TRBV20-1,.,TGCAGTGCTAGAGATAACCCGGGGTGGTACCAAGAGACCCAGTACTTC,CSARDNPGWYQETQYF
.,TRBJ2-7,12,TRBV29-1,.,TGCAGCGTTGTTTGGAACACCGGGGAGCAGTACTTC,CSVVWNTGEQYF
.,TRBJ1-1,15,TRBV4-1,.,TGCGCCAGCAGCCAAATGATATTGATGAACACTGAAGCTTTCTTT,CASSQMILMNTEAFF
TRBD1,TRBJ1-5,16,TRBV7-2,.,TGTGCCAGCAGCTCCCTGGGACAGGGTGGTCGGGAGACCCAGCATTTT,CASSSLGQGGRETQHF
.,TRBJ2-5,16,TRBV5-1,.,TGCGCCAGCAGCTTCCCCAGGGTAGGAGATCAAGAGACCCAGTACTTC,CASSFPRVGDQETQYF
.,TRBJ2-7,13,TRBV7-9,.,TGTGCCAGCAGCAGGGCCCTAGTCTACGAGCAGTACTTC,CASSRALVYEQYF
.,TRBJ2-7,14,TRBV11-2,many,TGTGCCAGCAGCTTAGCGACTTCCTCCTACGAGCAGTACTTC,CASSLATSSYEQYF
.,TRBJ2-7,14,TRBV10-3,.,TGTGCCAGCAGTTTAATAGTACAGACGGACGAGCAGTACTTC,CASSLIVQTDEQYF
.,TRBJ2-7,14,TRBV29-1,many,TGCAGCCCACTAAGGACATGTTCGACCTACGAGCAGTACTTC,CSPLRTCSTYEQYF
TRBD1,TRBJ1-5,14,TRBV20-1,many,TGCAGTGCTAGCAGGGGGGGGCCCAATCAGCCCCAGCATTTT,CSASRGGPNQPQHF
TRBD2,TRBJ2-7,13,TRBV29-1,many,TGCAGTGCTAGCGGGGGGGCTACTTACGAGCAGTACTTC,CSASGGATYEQYF
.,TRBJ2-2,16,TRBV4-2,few,TGTGCCAGCAGCCAAGATGAGAGTTACAACACCGGGGAGCTGTTTTTT,CASSQDESYNTGELFF
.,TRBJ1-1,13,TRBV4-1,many,TGCGCCAGCAGCCACGGACACGTCACTGAAGCTTTCTTT,CASSHGHVTEAFF
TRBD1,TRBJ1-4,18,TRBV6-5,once,TGTGCCAGCAGTTCCCCAGGGGACAGGGGGCTTGGTAATGAAAAACTGTTTTTT,CASSSPGDRGLGNEKLFF